Presented here are 4 T cell receptor beta chains from one specimen sequenced in a study of beta chain features in type 1 diabetes. Study observations and caveats: TCRB CDR3s were moderately but significantly shorter in Type 1 diabetes patients in all four CD4+ subsets.

Sequencing targeted expressed TCRB transcripts, as all isolated RNA had been reverse transcribed. Some clones are missing from TCRdb's copy, which holds only in-frame ones; the method was immunoSEQ multiplex PCR. In the table there are 300,000 to 400,000 clones, 9.6% of which are singletons. Their specific antigens are unknown. Sequenced sample: central memory CD4+ T cells from blood. The receptors here all came from a man younger than 40 with type 1 diabetes.

This clone has at least ten counts. V usage is TRBV28 and J usage is TRBJ1-5; 7 bases map to TRBD1. Germline CDR1 and CDR2: MDHEN and SYDVKM. The CDR3 consists of 17 residues. The V segment lost 5 bases and the J segment 0 bases; nucleotides outside the gene matches: 10. CDR3: CASSPPNRGYSNQPQHF. Written as DNA, the CDR3 is TGTGCCAGCAGTCCCCCGAACAGGGGTTATAGCAATCAGCCCCAGCATTTT.

This clone has just a few counts. This chain connects TRBV5-1 to TRBJ2-7, with 7 bases lining up with TRBD2. The junction had 7 bases not matched to a gene; V was cut back by 7 bases and J by 6 bases. CDR3 length: 12 residues. CDR1 SGHRS and CDR2 YFSETQ come from the germline V gene. The CDR3 DNA is TGCGCCAGCGGAACGGGAGGAGGCGAGCAGTACTTC. Its protein product is CASGTGGGEQYF.

This clone showed up just a few times. The V gene is TRBV6-5, the J gene TRBJ1-5; no clear D. This CDR3 spans 15 amino acids. Looked up from germline, CDR1 is MNHEY and CDR2 is SVGAGI. Trimming pared 5 bases from V and 5 bases from J, leaving 16 bases between. The DNA of the CDR3 is TGTGCCAGCAGTCTAACATCCCTCGGCGATCAGCCCCAGCATTTT. Translation: CASSLTSLGDQPQHF.

This clone came up a few times. The chain has TRBV7-2 and TRBJ1-5; a possible D gene is TRBD1 (6 bases). Germline loops: CDR1 SGHTA, CDR2 FQGNSA. Between the trimmed V and J ends, which lost 1 base and 10 bases, there was a span of 14 bases. CDR3 length: 14 amino acids. The CDR3 region has the DNA TGTGCCAGCAGCTTAGGGGCCAGGGGAGGACCCCAGCATTTT. Its protein product is CASSLGARGGPQHF.